One sample yielded the 24 T cell receptor beta chains listed below, sequenced in a study of T cells in Graves' hyperthyroidism and ophthalmopathy. Researchers took RNA transcripts and amplified the TCR beta CDR3 regions from them. The TCR CDR3 was amplified in a first-round RT-PCR using the HTBI primer set. TCRdb ran MiXCR on the multiplex PCR reads and lists one entry per CDR3 protein. The sample consists of some 320,000 distinct CDR3 sequences, roughly 13% of them appearing once. Material for sequencing was blood. The source is a woman aged 40-49 years with Graves' ophthalmopathy.

This clonotype has ten or more counts. The rearrangement uses TRBV6-1 and TRBJ2-5; D might be TRBD1 (5 bases). The length of the CDR3 is 13 residues. Between the trimmed V and J ends, which lost 8 bases and 1 base, there was a span of 11 bases. CDR1 is MNHNS and CDR2 is SASEGT in the germline V gene. The CDR3 sequence is CASARQGQETQYF. The CDR3 nucleotides are TGTGCCAGCGCCCGGCAGGGCCAAGAGACCCAGTACTTC.

Comment on this clonotype: Given a much more abundant clone one base away, this may be a read error. The chain has TRBV28 and TRBJ1-2, with D possibly matching TRBD1 (5 bases). This CDR3 has 12 amino acids. Germline CDR1 reads MDHEN; CDR2 reads SYDVKM. The CDR3 DNA reads TGTGCCAGCAGGGGGGTGGGTTATGGCCACACCTTC. Its protein is CASRGVGYGHTF.

This clonotype was detected many times. This chain links TRBV7-2 with TRBJ2-1; 11 bases match TRBD2. This CDR3 spans 18 amino acids. J lost 6 bases, V lost 5 bases, and 15 bases had no gene match. CDR1 is SGHTA, CDR2 FQGNSA, per germline. The CDR3 nucleotides are TGTGCCAGCAGCGGGGAACTAGCGGGGGCCCTCGTGGTCAATGAGCAGTTCTTC. This gives the protein CASSGELAGALVVNEQFF. The full variable domain, with the rest looked up from reference TRBV7-2 and TRBJ2-1, is GAGVSQSPSNKVTEKGKDVELRCDPISGHTALYWYRQSLGQGLEFLIYFQGNSAPDKSGLPSDRFSAERTGGSVSTLTIQRTQQEDSAVYLCASSGELAGALVVNEQFFGPGTRLTVL.

The sample holds a few counts of this clonotype. This chain connects TRBV29-1 to TRBJ2-2; TRBD2 aligns across 9 bases. CDR3 size: 16 residues. Germline CDR1 is SQVTM and CDR2 is ANQGSEA. V shed 6 bases, J shed 5 bases, and the junction held 13 bases outside the gene matches. In DNA form, the CDR3 reads TGCAGCGTCCAAAATCGGGGGACTAGCCTTACCGGGGAGCTGTTTTTT. It codes for CSVQNRGTSLTGELFF.

This clonotype was observed a handful of times. This chain uses TRBV14 with TRBJ2-1; maybe TRBD2 (6 bases). The CDR3 is 13 amino acids. In germline, CDR1 is SGHDN, CDR2 FVKESK. The V end lost 11 bases, the J end lost 5 bases, and 16 bases lay between the germline ends. DNA of the CDR3: TGTGCCGTCGGACTATGGGCGGACAATGAGCAGTTCTTC. Translation gives CAVGLWADNEQFF. The complete variable domain, with remaining parts taken from reference TRBV14 and TRBJ2-1, reads EAGVTQFPSHSVIEKGQTVTLRCDPISGHDNLYWYRRVMGKEIKFLLHFVKESKQDESGMPNNRFLAERTGGTYSTLKVQPAELEDSGVYFCAVGLWADNEQFFGPGTRLTVL.

The sample holds many counts of this clonotype. The rearrangement links TRBV20-1 to TRBJ1-5, with 9 positions matching TRBD1. The germline CDR1 and CDR2 sequences are DFQATT and SNEGSKA (reference sequence). V lost 5 bases and J lost 5; bases outside the gene matches: 4. The CDR3 has 13 amino acids. The CDR3 coding sequence is TGCAGTGCTGCACAGGGGGCTGATCAGCCCCAGCATTTT. Protein product: CSAAQGADQPQHF.

This clonotype was observed at least ten times. V usage is TRBV9 and J usage is TRBJ1-4, with D uncertain. The CDR3 loop spans 13 amino acids. Trimming stripped 2 bases from V and 7 bases from J, with 9 bases between. CDR1 and CDR2 (germline): SGDLS, YYNGEE. CDR3 in DNA: TGTGCCAGCAGCGTTCGGCTTGGTGAAAAACTGTTTTTT. Its translation: CASSVRLGEKLFF.

This clonotype occurred a few times. The CDR3 loop is CASSYVETGTGELFF. CDR3 DNA: TGTGCCAGCAGTTACGTGGAAACGGGCACCGGGGAGCTGTTTTTT. The chain uses TRBV6-9 and TRBJ2-2; no firm D call. CDR3 length: 15 residues. In germline, CDR1 is MNHGY, CDR2 SVAAGI. V lost 3 bases to trimming and J lost 4 bases, with 12 bases between them.

A few counts support this clonotype. J is TRBJ1-2 and V is TRBV20-1, with TRBD1 as a possible D gene (5 bases). The V and J ends lost 7 bases and 7 bases respectively, with 16 bases between them. Germline CDR1 DFQATT, CDR2 SNEGSKA (reference sequence). The CDR3 is 12 residues long. The CDR3 protein is CSVALQGGGYTF. The CDR3 nucleotides are TGCAGTGTTGCATTGCAGGGCGGTGGCTACACCTTC.

This clonotype occurred many times. The V and J genes are TRBV12-3 or TRBV12-4 and TRBJ2-5; weak D call: TRBD1 (6 bases). V was clipped by 3 bases and J by 1 base, with 9 bases between them. The CDR3 totals 14 residues. CDR3 protein: CASSFRTAQETQYF. CDR3 DNA sequence: TGTGCCAGCAGTTTTCGGACAGCCCAAGAGACCCAGTACTTC.

This clonotype was picked up many times. The V call is TRBV6-1, the J call TRBJ2-4; D not resolved. The CDR3 totals 13 residues. Germline V lookup: CDR1 MNHNS, CDR2 SASEGT. V lost 3 bases and J lost 2, with 5 bases in between. DNA of the CDR3: TGTGCCAGCAGTGAGCAATCCAAAAACATTCAGTACTTC. Translating gives CASSEQSKNIQYF.

This clonotype was picked up many times. This rearrangement joins TRBV6-1 to TRBJ1-5; possibly TRBD1 for D (5 bases). The V gene lost 6 bases and the J gene lost 3 bases, with 18 bases spanning the gap. Germline V lookup: CDR1 MNHNS, CDR2 SASEGT. The CDR3 sequence is 16 residues long. This CDR3 reads CASSEEQELVNQPQHF. CDR3 bases: TGTGCCAGCAGCGAGGAACAGGAGCTAGTCAATCAGCCCCAGCATTTT.

The chain joins TRBV4-1 to TRBJ2-5; 11 bases agree with TRBD2. CDR3 length equals 15 residues. Germline CDR1 and CDR2: MGHRA and YSYEKL. The V segment lost 5 bases and the J segment 5 bases; nucleotides outside the gene matches: 7. The CDR3 DNA is TGCGCCAGCAGCGCGCGACTAGCGGGAAGGGAGACCCAGTACTTC. It specifies CASSARLAGRETQYF.

This clonotype was recorded many times. The V gene is TRBV9, the J gene TRBJ2-1; no definite D call. V was cut by 0 bases and J by 3 bases, with 10 bases left in between. The germline V gene has CDR1 SGDLS and CDR2 YYNGEE. There are 15 residues in the CDR3. The DNA for the CDR3 is TGTGCCAGCAGCGTAGGGCTATCCCGCTACAATGAGCAGTTCTTC. Its translation: CASSVGLSRYNEQFF.

This clonotype was recorded at least ten times. The chain links TRBV28 to TRBJ1-2; TRBD1 aligns across 7 bases. V lost 2 bases, J lost 3 bases, and 0 bases stayed unmatched. CDR1 and CDR2 from the germline V gene are MDHEN and SYDVKM. The CDR3 contains 13 residues. The CDR3 region has the DNA TGTGCCAGCAGTTTAGGGACAGACTATGGCTACACCTTC. Its protein is CASSLGTDYGYTF.

This clonotype was counted at least ten times. V gene TRBV5-4 combines with J gene TRBJ1-1; 9 nucleotides agree with TRBD1. The CDR3 is 15 amino acids. V dropped 4 bases and J dropped 1; count of bases not matched to a gene: 5. Per the germline V gene, CDR1 is SGHNT and CDR2 is YYREEE (reference sequence). For the CDR3, the DNA is TGTGCCAGCAGCCCTGGGACAGGGAGGAACACTGAAGCTTTCTTT. The encoded protein is CASSPGTGRNTEAFF.

This clonotype showed up many times. The rearrangement links TRBV2 to TRBJ2-3, with 12 positions matching TRBD2. The length of the CDR3 is 16 residues. V was clipped by 4 bases and J by 5 bases; unmatched bases: 7. Per germline, CDR1 SNHLY and CDR2 FYNNEI. DNA for the CDR3: TGTGCCAGCAGTGTTCCTAGCGGGAGGGCCGGAGATACGCAGTATTTT. Its translation: CASSVPSGRAGDTQYF.

Ten or more counts support this clonotype. The rearrangement links TRBV28 to TRBJ1-5, with D perhaps matching TRBD1 (6 bases). CDR3 size: 15 residues. Germline V gene lookup returns CDR1 MDHEN and CDR2 SYDVKM. V lost 6 bases to trimming and J lost 0 bases, with 12 bases between them. For the CDR3, the DNA is TGTGCCAGCAGCTTCACAGGGTATAGCAATCAGCCCCAGCATTTT. This codes for CASSFTGYSNQPQHF.

This clonotype occurred many times. The chain carries TRBV4-1 and TRBJ1-1; no clear D gene. CDR1 is MGHRA and CDR2 is YSYEKL in the germline V gene. This CDR3 has 14 amino acids. V dropped 4 bases and J dropped 1 base, with 10 bases sitting between them. DNA of the CDR3: TGCGCCAGCAGCCTCAAACACAAGAACACTGAAGCTTTCTTT. Its protein is CASSLKHKNTEAFF.

This clonotype came up many times. CDR3 residues: CASSLFGSGGLITDTQYF. CDR3 in DNA: TGTGCCAGCAGCTTATTCGGTAGCGGGGGGCTCATCACAGATACGCAGTATTTT. The V call is TRBV7-2, the J call TRBJ2-3, with 10 bases lining up with TRBD2. There are 18 residues in the CDR3. CDR1 and CDR2 from the germline V gene are SGHTA and FQGNSA. V shed 2 bases, J shed 2 bases, and the junction held 10 bases outside the gene matches.

The chain recombines TRBV2 with TRBJ2-6; D remains ambiguous. This CDR3 contains 18 residues. Germline CDR1 SNHLY, CDR2 FYNNEI. With 4 bases removed from V and 2 bases from J, the gap between germline ends came to 18 bases. CDR3 protein: CASSARISGSTGANVLTF. For the CDR3, the DNA is TGTGCCAGCAGTGCACGGATTAGTGGCTCGACTGGGGCCAACGTCCTGACTTTC.

The sample holds many counts of this clonotype. The CDR3, as DNA: TGTGCCAGCAGTTTACCAACGCTTGATACGAACACCGGGGAGCTGTTTTTT. Translating gives CASSLPTLDTNTGELFF. This chain links TRBV28 with TRBJ2-2, with D hard to call. The germline V gene encodes CDR1 MDHEN and CDR2 SYDVKM. There are 17 residues in the CDR3. The V gene lost 2 bases and the J gene lost 0 bases, with 13 bases spanning the gap. Based on the CDR3 plus reference TRBV28 and TRBJ2-2, the full variable domain is DVKVTQSSRYLVKRTGEKVFLECVQDMDHENMFWYRQDPGLGLRLIYFSYDVKMKEKGDIPEGYSVSREKKERFSLILESASTNQTSMYLCASSLPTLDTNTGELFFGEGSRLTVL.

This clonotype appeared many times. The V call is TRBV15, the J call TRBJ1-6; D is ambiguous. CDR1 and CDR2 (germline): LNHNV, YYDKDF (reference sequence). Trimming shortened V by 2 bases and J by 0 bases, and 11 bases separated the two germline ends. The CDR3 length is 17 residues. The CDR3 spells CATSRSFRSSYNSPLHF. Written as DNA, the CDR3 is TGTGCCACCAGCAGATCTTTCCGGAGCTCCTATAATTCACCCCTCCACTTT.

This clonotype was counted a few times. Possible read error: a much larger clone is one base away. CDR3 sequence: CASSSTENYGYTF. Written as DNA, the CDR3 is TGTGCCAGCAGTTCGACAGAAAACTATGGCTACACCTTC. V usage is TRBV12-3 or TRBV12-4 and J usage is TRBJ1-2, with D perhaps TRBD1 (5 bases). The CDR3 consists of 13 residues. Trimming removed 4 bases from V and 2 bases from J, with 8 bases in between.